Listed here are 27 T cell receptor beta chains from one sample, sequenced in a study of blood T cell repertoires in COVID-19. Only in-frame clones appear in the TCRdb table, and some are missing; sequencing was by immunoSEQ multiplex PCR. The data contain over 400,000 clones, 80% to 90% of them singletons. Input material: peripheral blood. The origin of the receptors is a human donor in a cohort sampled during active COVID-19.

This sequence joins TRBV27 and TRBJ1-2; 9 bases are a match to TRBD1. Germline CDR1 is MNHEY and CDR2 is SMNVEV (reference sequence). The CDR3 sequence is 14 residues long. With 3 bases clipped from V and 8 bases from J, the junction kept 7 bases outside the gene matches. This CDR3 reads CASSFRTGESGYTF. The CDR3 region has the DNA TGTGCCAGCAGTTTTCGGACAGGGGAATCCGGCTACACCTTC.

The V call is TRBV28, the J call TRBJ1-2; D unresolved. V lost 0 bases and J lost 2, with 7 bases in between. The CDR3 runs to 14 residues. The germline V gene encodes CDR1 MDHEN and CDR2 SYDVKM. CDR3 DNA: TGTGCCAGCAGTTTATGGGGCAGGAACTATGGCTACACCTTC. It specifies CASSLWGRNYGYTF.

This rearrangement joins TRBV30 to TRBJ2-1; a possible D gene is TRBD2 (5 bases). CDR3 length: 14 residues. The V gene's germline CDR1 is GTSNPN and CDR2 SVGIG (reference sequence). Trimming removed 2 bases from V and 1 base from J, with 9 bases in between. CDR3 coding DNA: TGTGCCTGGAGTTTGGGAGTATCCTACAATGAGCAGTTCTTC. This encodes CAWSLGVSYNEQFF.

The V gene is TRBV5-8, the J gene TRBJ2-1; tentative D call: TRBD1 (6 bases). Trimming removed 4 bases at V and 0 bases at J, with 11 bases between. The CDR3 is 15 amino acids. Per germline, CDR1 SGHTS and CDR2 YDEGEE. CDR3 region: CASSRGQSSYNEQFF. The CDR3 DNA sequence: TGTGCCAGCAGCCGAGGACAGAGCTCCTACAATGAGCAGTTCTTC.

This clone was seen repeatedly, ten times or more. The V and J genes are TRBV28 and TRBJ2-1; no reliable D call. V was clipped by 3 bases and J by 10 bases, with 7 bases between them. Germline lookup yields CDR1 MDHEN and CDR2 SYDVKM. This CDR3 comprises 11 residues. The CDR3 loop reads CASSFFQEQFF. CDR3 DNA sequence: TGTGCCAGCAGTTTTTTCCAGGAGCAGTTCTTC.

The CDR3 protein is CASSSQTNQPQHF. In nucleotides, the CDR3 is TGTGCCAGTAGCTCCCAGACTAATCAGCCCCAGCATTTT. This chain connects TRBV19 to TRBJ1-5; D uncertain. Germline CDR1 and CDR2: LNHDA and SQIVND (reference sequence). The V and J ends lost 6 bases and 4 bases respectively, with 10 bases between them. CDR3 size: 13 residues.

V gene TRBV7-8 combines with J gene TRBJ2-3; tentatively, D is TRBD2 (5 bases). The CDR3 is 14 residues long. From germline, CDR1 is SGHVS and CDR2 FQNEAQ. V was clipped by 5 bases and J by 3 bases, with 12 bases between them. CDR3 nucleotides: TGTGCCAGCAGCCCGGGGAATCCGACAGATACGCAGTATTTT. Its translation: CASSPGNPTDTQYF.

In its sample, this clone was seen a few times. The chain links TRBV12-3 or TRBV12-4 to TRBJ2-5; D gene uncertain. Trimming cost V 8 bases and J 7 bases, with 11 bases left between them. The CDR3 is made up of 11 amino acids. CDR3 sequence reads: CASGRVWTQYF. In DNA, the CDR3 is TGTGCCAGCGGCCGGGTATGGACCCAGTACTTC.

The gene calls are TRBV5-5 and TRBJ1-1; D unclear. Trimming cost V 2 bases and J 1 base, with 6 bases left between them. CDR1 is SGHKS and CDR2 is YYEKEE in the germline V gene (reference sequence). The CDR3 contains 13 residues. The CDR3 DNA reads TGTGCCAGCAGCTTTAGTGGGAACACTGAAGCTTTCTTT. It translates to CASSFSGNTEAFF.

The chain combines TRBV28 with TRBJ2-6; 10 bases align to TRBD1. The trim removed 2 bases at V and 1 base at J, leaving 5 bases unmatched. There are 18 residues in the CDR3. The V gene's germline CDR1 is MDHEN and CDR2 SYDVKM. In DNA, the CDR3 is TGTGCCAGCAGTTTAAGGTCGGGACAGGGGTCTGGGGCCAACGTCCTGACTTTC. Its translation: CASSLRSGQGSGANVLTF. Variable domain in full (rest from reference TRBV28 and TRBJ2-6): DVKVTQSSRYLVKRTGEKVFLECVQDMDHENMFWYRQDPGLGLRLIYFSYDVKMKEKGDIPEGYSVSREKKERFSLILESASTNQTSMYLCASSLRSGQGSGANVLTFGAGSRLTVL.

The chain employs TRBV6-5 and TRBJ2-1; 10 bases fit TRBD2. Germline V gene data show CDR1 as MNHEY and CDR2 as SVGAGI. This CDR3 is built from 15 residues. V gave up 7 bases and J gave up 8 bases; unmatched junction bases: 11. This chain's CDR3 is CASIDTSGILDEQFF. The CDR3 DNA sequence: TGTGCCAGCATCGATACTAGCGGGATCCTCGATGAGCAGTTCTTC.

This clone showed up just a few times. The gene calls are TRBV12-3 or TRBV12-4 and TRBJ2-1, with a tentative D call TRBD2 (6 bases). V lost 5 bases, J lost 12 bases, and 14 bases lay in between. The CDR3 extends over 12 amino acids. CDR3 sequence reads: CASSMGTAGQFF. Written as DNA, the CDR3 is TGTGCCAGCAGTATGGGGACTGCGGGGCAGTTCTTC.

V gene TRBV10-1 combines with J gene TRBJ2-2; 14 bases agree with TRBD2. The CDR3 sequence is 17 residues long. The V gene end was trimmed by 5 bases and the J gene end by 5 bases; junction bases not matched to a gene: 7. Germline assignment: CDR1 WNHNN and CDR2 SYGVQD (reference sequence). In DNA, the CDR3 is TGCGCCAGCAGTTACGGGACTAGCGGGAGCGGGACCGGGGAGCTGTTTTTT. It is translated as CASSYGTSGSGTGELFF.

The chain joins TRBV10-3 to TRBJ1-1; maybe TRBD1 (5 bases). The V end lost 3 bases, the J end lost 0 bases, and 8 bases lay between the germline ends. This CDR3 spans 14 amino acids. The V gene's germline CDR1 is ENHRY and CDR2 SYGVKD. Here the CDR3 reads CAISESGLNTEAFF. DNA of the CDR3: TGTGCCATCAGTGAATCAGGGCTGAACACTGAAGCTTTCTTT.

Turning to this clone: Other DNA sequences in this specimen translate into the identical CDR3. This rearrangement joins TRBV3-1 (or the pseudogene TRBV3-2) to TRBJ2-7; tentatively, D is TRBD1 (5 bases). This CDR3 has 14 residues. Trimming pared 1 base from V and 0 bases from J, leaving 7 bases between. From germline, CDR1 is LGHDT and CDR2 YNNKEL (reference sequence). CDR3 loop: CASSQVDSSYEQYF. The CDR3 DNA is TGTGCCAGCAGCCAAGTCGACAGCTCCTACGAGCAGTACTTC.

V gene TRBV24-1 combines with J gene TRBJ1-2, with TRBD1 matching over 7 bases. This CDR3 is built from 14 residues. CDR1 is KGHDR and CDR2 is SFDVKD in the germline V gene. With V trimmed by 5 bases and J by 4 bases, 6 bases remained unmatched. In DNA, the CDR3 is TGTGCCACCAGTGGGACAGGCCTAATCTATGGCTACACCTTC. This gives the protein CATSGTGLIYGYTF.

The chain carries TRBV23-1 and TRBJ2-3, with TRBD2 matching 7 bases. TRBV23-1 is treated as an ORF (open reading frame) with a function not yet certain. V trimming: 0 bases; J trimming: 4 bases; junction bases outside the gene matches: 4. This CDR3 has 15 amino acids. CDR3 DNA: TGCGCCAGCAGTCAATCGGGGGGGGTCGCAGATACGCAGTATTTT. Residues: CASSQSGGVADTQYF.

The chain employs TRBV7-2 and TRBJ1-5; tentative D call: TRBD1 (6 bases). The germline V and J ends were trimmed by 2 bases and 1 base, with 12 bases remaining between them. The CDR3 covers 16 residues. CDR1 SGHTA and CDR2 FQGNSA come from the germline V gene. The CDR3 bases are TGTGCCAGCAGCTTAACCTCCGGACAGAGCAATCAGCCCCAGCATTTT. Its protein product is CASSLTSGQSNQPQHF.

The J gene is TRBJ2-7, the V gene TRBV7-2; 8 bases are a match to TRBD1. CDR3 length: 16 amino acids. The J segment lost 6 bases and the V segment lost 2 bases, leaving 12 bases of the junction unmatched. Germline V gene sequence: CDR1 SGHTA, CDR2 FQGNSA. CDR3 sequence reads: CASSLLSRTGTAEQYF. The CDR3 bases are TGTGCCAGCAGCTTACTATCCCGGACAGGGACAGCCGAGCAGTACTTC.

This rearrangement joins TRBV9 to TRBJ1-4; D is unresolved. This CDR3 has 13 residues. Germline V CDR1 and CDR2: SGDLS, YYNGEE. V shed 4 bases and J shed 8 bases, with 12 bases lying between them. The CDR3 bases are TGTGCCAGCAGCCAGGAGGAGGGAGAAAAACTGTTTTTT. Its protein is CASSQEEGEKLFF.

On this clone itself: In the same sample, other DNA sequences code for this CDR3. This chain joins TRBV15 and TRBJ2-1; D possibly corresponds to TRBD2 (5 bases). The CDR3 is 15 residues long. With 5 bases removed from V and 1 base from J, the gap between germline ends came to 12 bases. The germline V gene encodes CDR1 LNHNV and CDR2 YYDKDF (reference sequence). CDR3 loop: CATSRLAGSYNEQFF. The CDR3 coding sequence is TGTGCCACCAGCCGCTTGGCGGGTTCCTACAATGAGCAGTTCTTC.

The chain carries TRBV7-8 and TRBJ2-5; TRBD2 agrees at 10 bases. V trimming: 6 bases; J trimming: 5 bases; junction bases outside the gene matches: 9. From germline, CDR1 is SGHVS and CDR2 FQNEAQ. The CDR3 spans 15 residues. CDR3 sequence: CASRYQREGGETQYF. As DNA, the CDR3 is TGTGCCAGCAGATATCAGCGGGAGGGGGGGGAGACCCAGTACTTC.

This clone appeared once. The chain couples TRBV11-3 to TRBJ1-3; 7 bases agree with TRBD1. The CDR3 has 15 residues. Germline CDR1 and CDR2: SGHNT and YENEEA. V gave up 3 bases and J gave up 2 bases; unmatched junction bases: 4. The CDR3 DNA is TGTGCCAGCAGCTTGGGGACAGCGGCTGGAAACACCATATATTTT. Translated: CASSLGTAAGNTIYF.

The rearrangement links TRBV10-1 to TRBJ2-2, with a possible D match to TRBD2 (6 bases). The CDR3 consists of 15 residues. Germline V gene sequence: CDR1 WNHNN, CDR2 SYGVQD (reference sequence). V lost 3 bases, J lost 5 bases, and 13 bases lay in between. CDR3 bases: TGCGCCAGCAGTGACGGGGAGGCGAGGACCGGGGAGCTGTTTTTT. Residues: CASSDGEARTGELFF.

This clone showed up just once. The V and J genes are TRBV3-1 (or the pseudogene TRBV3-2) and TRBJ2-7; D not certain. The germline CDR1 and CDR2 sequences are LGHDT and YNNKEL (reference sequence). There are 13 residues in the CDR3. Trimming cost V 5 bases and J 1 base, with 9 bases left between them. The DNA for the CDR3 is TGTGCCAGCAGCTTCAGCGTATCCTACGAGCAGTACTTC. Translation: CASSFSVSYEQYF.

The CDR3 loop is CATSGGQGWGETQYF. CDR3 sequence (DNA): TGTGCCACCAGTGGTGGACAGGGATGGGGAGAGACCCAGTACTTC. This rearrangement joins TRBV24-1 to TRBJ2-5; TRBD1 matches 8 bases. The CDR3 spans 15 residues. Germline V gene data show CDR1 as KGHDR and CDR2 as SFDVKD. Trimming at V came to 5 bases and at J to 4 bases, leaving 8 bases not matched to a gene.

The genes are TRBV7-2 and TRBJ1-3; TRBD1 agrees at 8 bases. Germline values: CDR1 SGHTA, CDR2 FQGNSA. The CDR3 is 16 amino acids. V lost 4 bases, J lost 4 bases, and 9 bases stayed unmatched. CDR3 coding DNA: TGTGCCAGCAGCTGGTTAGGACAGGGATCAGGAAACACCATATATTTT. As protein: CASSWLGQGSGNTIYF.